A selection of T cell receptor beta chains follows, all from one sample in a study of regulatory T cells in long-lasting Graves disease. TCRdb ran MiXCR on the multiplex PCR reads and lists one entry per CDR3 protein. Of 350,000 to 400,000 distinct CDR3 sequences in the sample, around 15% were seen once. The sample was peripheral blood mononuclear cells (PBMCs), taken at new diagnosis, from a patient treated with antithyroid drugs. These receptors were collected from a female donor with Graves disease. Both conserved end residues are part of each CDR3.

v_call,j_call,cdr3_aa
TRBV13,TRBJ1-4,CASSLRTGNEKLFF
TRBV7-2,TRBJ1-1,CASSVPGGTEAFF
TRBV27,TRBJ1-1,CASSLTRNTEAFF
TRBV11-2,TRBJ2-3,CASSVGGQGGADTQYF
TRBV24-1,TRBJ2-2,CATSGAWGTGELFF
TRBV4-1,TRBJ2-3,CASSQSGLAGVTDTQYF
TRBV29-1,TRBJ2-2,CSVDTGGTGELFF
TRBV12-3/TRBV12-4,TRBJ1-2,CASSTGWGRDGYTF
TRBV28,TRBJ2-1,CASSLRRSPNEQFF
TRBV7-2,TRBJ2-5,CASSPPTAVVPIETQYF
TRBV13,TRBJ1-1,CASSLHSPSSTEAFF
TRBV5-1,TRBJ2-4,CASSPTSGVGSSKNIQYF
TRBV12-3/TRBV12-4,TRBJ1-2,CASSGDALGYGYTF
TRBV27,TRBJ2-1,CASSLTSGRYNEQFF
TRBV5-1,TRBJ1-1,CASSYGQNTEAFF
TRBV6-2/TRBV6-3,TRBJ2-5,CASSYLGQIQETQYF
TRBV11-2,TRBJ1-1,CASSFEAMNTEAFF
TRBV20-1,TRBJ1-2,CSATATNYGYTF
TRBV29-1,TRBJ2-5,CGVRLETQYF
TRBV7-9,TRBJ2-7,CASSPPGVDSSYEQYF
TRBV3-1,TRBJ2-2,CASSPLAGVGNGELFF
TRBV4-3,TRBJ2-3,CASSQDRLAGTTDTQYF
TRBV28,TRBJ1-2,CASNQNNYGYTF
TRBV15,TRBJ2-5,CATSDKKVGLAVQETQYF
TRBV29-1,TRBJ2-3,CSVAAGWESTDTQYF
TRBV2,TRBJ1-2,CASITESNYGYTF
TRBV2,TRBJ1-3,CASSRQGGSGNTIYF
TRBV12-3/TRBV12-4,TRBJ2-1,CASTESGRYNEQFF
TRBV7-2,TRBJ2-3,CASSLEASSTDTQYF
TRBV7-9,TRBJ2-7,CASSLAWDRGYEQYF
TRBV12-3/TRBV12-4,TRBJ1-2,CASIIYGGEWSYTF
TRBV10-3,TRBJ1-5,CAISDGQVGQPQHF
TRBV12-3/TRBV12-4,TRBJ1-4,CASRPGQGRHEKLFF
TRBV7-9,TRBJ2-1,CASSRFRDRAYNEQFF
TRBV10-2,TRBJ1-5,CASSESGSSNQPQHF
TRBV3-1,TRBJ1-5,CASSQDPTPEPQHF
TRBV2,TRBJ2-3,CASRFGDTQYF
TRBV6-5,TRBJ2-7,CASSYSNPTRKSEQYF